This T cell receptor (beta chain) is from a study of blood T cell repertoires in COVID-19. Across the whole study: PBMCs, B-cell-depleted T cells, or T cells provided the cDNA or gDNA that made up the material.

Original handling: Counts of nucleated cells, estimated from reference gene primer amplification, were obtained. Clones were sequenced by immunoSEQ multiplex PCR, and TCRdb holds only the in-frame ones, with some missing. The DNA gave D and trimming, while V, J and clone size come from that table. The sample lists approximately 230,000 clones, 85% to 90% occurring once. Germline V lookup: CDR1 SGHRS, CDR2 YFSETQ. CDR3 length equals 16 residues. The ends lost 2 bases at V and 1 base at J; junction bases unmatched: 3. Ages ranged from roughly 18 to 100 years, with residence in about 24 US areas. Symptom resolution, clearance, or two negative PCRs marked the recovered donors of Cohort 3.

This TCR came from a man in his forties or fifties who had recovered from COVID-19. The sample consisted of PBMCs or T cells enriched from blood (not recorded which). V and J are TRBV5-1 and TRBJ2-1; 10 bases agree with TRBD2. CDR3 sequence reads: CASSFTSGTSYNEQFF. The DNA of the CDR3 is TGCGCCAGCAGCTTTACTAGCGGGACTTCCTACAATGAGCAGTTCTTC.